These 32 T cell receptor beta chains were sequenced from one sample in a study of cytomegalovirus exposure and HLA in healthy donors. The PCR contained 60 Vbeta and 13 Jbeta primers. Profiling relied on immunoSEQ multiplex PCR, and the TCRdb table lists in-frame clones only, not all of them. This table has about 150,000 clones, roughly 77% appearing once. Sequenced material: PBMCs. These receptor sequences come from a man aged 25-45 years in good health and CMV-seropositive.

The chain combines TRBV5-1 with TRBJ2-5, with D unresolved. CDR1 SGHRS and CDR2 YFSETQ come from the germline V gene. Deletions cut 0 bases from V and 7 bases from J, with 7 bases between. The CDR3 runs to 12 residues. CDR3 in amino acids: CASSLESVTQYF. The CDR3 DNA reads TGCGCCAGCAGCTTGGAATCAGTGACCCAGTACTTC. The variable domain in full, with the rest retrieved from reference TRBV5-1 and TRBJ2-5, is KAGVTQTPRYLIKTRGQQVTLSCSPISGHRSVSWYQQTPGQGLQFLFEYFSETQRNKGNFPGRFSGRQFSNSRSEMNVSTLELGDSALYLCASSLESVTQYFGPGTRLLVL.

The gene calls are TRBV6-5 and TRBJ1-1; D might be TRBD1 (5 bases). The germline CDR1 and CDR2 sequences are MNHEY and SVGAGI. V lost 0 bases to trimming and J lost 6 bases, with 14 bases between them. The CDR3 has 15 amino acids. The CDR3 nucleotides read TGTGCCAGCAGTTACTCAGGGGCGGGGACCGCTGAAGCTTTCTTT. Translation gives CASSYSGAGTAEAFF.

The rearrangement uses TRBV5-1 and TRBJ2-5; 7 bases agree with TRBD2. Per germline, CDR1 SGHRS and CDR2 YFSETQ. The CDR3 is 16 residues long. V was clipped by 0 bases and J by 2 bases; unmatched bases: 7. CDR3 DNA sequence: TGCGCCAGCAGCTTGGGAGCTAGCGGCAAGCAAGAGACCCAGTACTTC. Translated: CASSLGASGKQETQYF.

This chain joins TRBV7-8 and TRBJ2-3; weak D call: TRBD2 (5 bases). V lost 3 bases and J lost 6, with 19 bases in between. Germline V lookup: CDR1 SGHVS, CDR2 FQNEAQ. The CDR3 spans 16 residues. This CDR3 is CASSLIQRQPPDTQYF. For the CDR3, the DNA is TGTGCCAGCAGCTTGATCCAGCGGCAGCCCCCGGATACGCAGTATTTT. Based on the CDR3 plus reference TRBV7-8 and TRBJ2-3, the full variable domain is GAGVSQSPRYKVAKRGQDVALRCDPISGHVSLFWYQQALGQGPEFLTYFQNEAQLDKSGLPSDRFFAERPEGSVSTLKIQRTQQEDSAVYLCASSLIQRQPPDTQYFGPGTRLTVL.

This chain links TRBV6-9 with TRBJ2-7, with 7 nucleotides matching TRBD1. Trimming at V came to 0 bases and at J to 3 bases, leaving 14 bases not matched to a gene. The CDR3 runs 18 residues. Germline CDR1 and CDR2: MNHGY and SVAAGI. Here the CDR3 DNA reads TGTGCCAGCAGTTATTCGAATGCCACGGACAGGAATCACTACGAGCAGTACTTC. Residues: CASSYSNATDRNHYEQYF.

The gene calls are TRBV29-1 and TRBJ2-7, with TRBD1 identical over 8 bases. This CDR3 comprises 13 residues. The trim removed 6 bases at V and 0 bases at J, leaving 4 bases unmatched. CDR1 SQVTM and CDR2 ANQGSEA come from the germline V gene. CDR3 residues: CSVQGATSYEQYF. The CDR3 DNA is TGCAGCGTCCAGGGGGCAACCTCCTACGAGCAGTACTTC.

This clone was picked up a small number of times. The chain combines TRBV7-9 with TRBJ2-3; D uncertain. The germline CDR1 and CDR2 sequences are SEHNR and FQNEAQ (reference sequence). Trimming pared 6 bases from V and 0 bases from J, leaving 16 bases between. The CDR3 is 16 residues long. The CDR3 is CASRLLDITSTDTQYF. The DNA for the CDR3 is TGTGCCAGCAGGTTGTTAGACATAACTAGCACAGATACGCAGTATTTT.

The chain recombines TRBV19 with TRBJ2-1; perhaps TRBD2 as D (5 bases). The CDR3 extends over 15 amino acids. Per germline, CDR1 LNHDA and CDR2 SQIVND (reference sequence). V shed 0 bases and J shed 2 bases, with 8 bases lying between them. Written as DNA, the CDR3 is TGTGCCAGTAGTATAGATCGGACTCCCTACAATGAGCAGTTCTTC. Its protein product is CASSIDRTPYNEQFF.

V usage is TRBV21-1 and J usage is TRBJ1-5; the table names TRBD1, a call not compared with the DNA. TRBV21-1 is a documented pseudogene. The CDR3 spans 19 residues. This CDR3 reads CASSKDKGAGGRSNQPQHF. CDR3 DNA: TGTGCCAGCAGCAAAGATAAAGGGGCAGGGGGCAGGAGCAATCAGCCCCAGCATTTT.

The gene calls are TRBV7-6 and TRBJ2-7; 9 bases are shared with TRBD2. CDR1 and CDR2 (germline): SGHVS, FNYEAQ. The CDR3 has 16 residues. V lost 6 bases and J lost 2; bases outside the gene matches: 11. The DNA for the CDR3 is TGTGCCAGCAGGCCAACGTCTAGCGGGGTAACCTACGAGCAGTACTTC. It specifies CASRPTSSGVTYEQYF.

This clone was detected once. The J gene is TRBJ2-2, the V gene TRBV7-3, with 11 bases that match TRBD2. Germline V gene lookup returns CDR1 SGHTA and CDR2 FQGTGA. Unmatched junction bases numbered 6, after V lost 2 bases and J lost 7 bases. The CDR3 sequence is 16 residues long. The CDR3 region is CASSLVLAGGGGELFF. CDR3 DNA: TGTGCCAGCAGCTTAGTGCTAGCGGGAGGTGGCGGGGAGCTGTTTTTT.

The chain links TRBV5-1 to TRBJ2-5, with TRBD2 as a possible D gene (5 bases). The length of the CDR3 is 13 residues. The V end lost 5 bases, the J end lost 5 bases, and 13 bases lay between the germline ends. CDR1 is SGHRS and CDR2 is YFSETQ in the germline V gene. CDR3 loop: CASSLPGGETQYF. CDR3 nucleotide sequence: TGCGCCAGCAGTTTGCCCGGCGGGGAGACCCAGTACTTC. Looking up the rest from reference TRBV5-1 and TRBJ2-5 gives the full variable domain: KAGVTQTPRYLIKTRGQQVTLSCSPISGHRSVSWYQQTPGQGLQFLFEYFSETQRNKGNFPGRFSGRQFSNSRSEMNVSTLELGDSALYLCASSLPGGETQYFGPGTRLLVL.

This clone was detected a few times. The chain links TRBV11-2 to TRBJ2-1; 9 positions match TRBD2. After removal of 1 base from V and 4 bases from J, the junction contained 5 bases not matched to a gene. Looked up from germline, CDR1 is SGHAT and CDR2 is FQNNGV. The CDR3 consists of 16 residues. In DNA form, the CDR3 reads TGTGCCAGCAGCTTAGCCCCTAGCGGGGCGTACAATGAGCAGTTCTTC. It translates to CASSLAPSGAYNEQFF.

This chain links TRBV11-2 with TRBJ2-2; TRBD2 might be the D (7 bases). CDR1 and CDR2 from the germline V gene are SGHAT and FQNNGV. The CDR3 totals 13 residues. Deletions cut 11 bases from V and 9 bases from J, with 19 bases between. For the CDR3, the DNA is TGTGCCGGGAGGGGGGGTAACTTCCGGGAGCTGTTTTTT. As protein: CAGRGGNFRELFF.

A single count supports this clone. This chain uses TRBV4-1 with TRBJ2-5; 8 nucleotides match TRBD2. Trimming cost V 0 bases and J 0 bases; bases outside gene matches: 6. Per the germline V gene, CDR1 is MGHRA and CDR2 is YSYEKL. CDR3 length: 17 amino acids. The CDR3 loop is CASSQDSGGAYQETQYF. The CDR3 DNA follows: TGCGCCAGCAGCCAAGATTCGGGGGGGGCGTACCAAGAGACCCAGTACTTC.

The genes are TRBV5-6 and TRBJ1-5; 7 bases line up with TRBD1. Germline CDR1 and CDR2: SGHDT and YYEEEE. There are 14 residues in the CDR3. V shed 4 bases, J shed 10 bases, and the junction held 11 bases outside the gene matches. The DNA for the CDR3 is TGTGCCAGCAGCAGGACAGGAACTACCATACCCCAGCATTTT. Translation: CASSRTGTTIPQHF.

The chain combines TRBV4-1 with TRBJ1-2; D ambiguous. CDR3 length: 16 amino acids. Germline lookup yields CDR1 MGHRA and CDR2 YSYEKL. Trimming removed 4 bases from V and 0 bases from J, with 15 bases in between. CDR3 loop: CASSPLDGEANYGYTF. For the CDR3, the DNA is TGCGCCAGCAGCCCCCTAGACGGGGAAGCTAACTATGGCTACACCTTC.

This chain joins TRBV9 and TRBJ2-1; 9 bases are shared with TRBD2. The CDR3 extends over 18 amino acids. Trimming took 0 bases from V and 6 from J; bases not matched to a gene: 13. Germline CDR1 SGDLS, CDR2 YYNGEE. Written as DNA, the CDR3 is TGTGCCAGCAGCGTAGGGGGGGTGGCGGGAGGGCCGGGCAATGAGCAGTTCTTC. Translated, it gives CASSVGGVAGGPGNEQFF. Drawing the rest from reference TRBV9 and TRBJ2-1, the complete variable domain is DSGVTQTPKHLITATGQRVTLRCSPRSGDLSVYWYQQSLDQGLQFLIQYYNGEERAKGNILERFSAQQFPDLHSELNLSSLELGDSALYFCASSVGGVAGGPGNEQFFGPGTRLTVL.

The chain joins TRBV7-2 to TRBJ2-7; 7 nucleotides align to TRBD1. This CDR3 spans 12 amino acids. With V trimmed by 6 bases and J by 7 bases, 6 bases remained unmatched. Germline V gene sequence: CDR1 SGHTA, CDR2 FQGNSA. The CDR3 region is CASSIQGYEQYF. Here the CDR3 DNA reads TGTGCCAGCAGTATACAGGGGTATGAGCAGTACTTC.

This sequence joins TRBV5-1 and TRBJ2-7, with a possible D match to TRBD1 (6 bases). CDR3 length: 14 residues. The germline V gene has CDR1 SGHRS and CDR2 YFSETQ. Trimming removed 6 bases at V and 7 bases at J, with 20 bases between. The CDR3 DNA is TGCGCCAGCACCCAGGGGCAAAACAGGGATGAGCAGTACTTC. It is translated as CASTQGQNRDEQYF.

V is TRBV19 and J is TRBJ1-5, with D hard to call. The CDR3 length is 12 residues. V was clipped by 3 bases and J by 7 bases, with 7 bases between them. Germline CDR1 is LNHDA and CDR2 is SQIVND (reference sequence). Here the CDR3 reads CASSMRQQPQHF. Written as DNA, the CDR3 is TGTGCCAGTAGTATGAGGCAGCAGCCCCAGCATTTT.

The V call is TRBV1, the J call TRBJ1-4; TRBD1 is taken as the D call from the table, unchecked against the DNA. TRBV1 is marked as a pseudogene. The CDR3 has 13 amino acids. The CDR3 DNA sequence: TGCACCAGCAGCCGCAGGGGCGATGGAAAACTGTTTTTT. Protein product: CTSSRRGDGKLFF.

This sequence joins TRBV9 and TRBJ1-2; 8 bases are shared with TRBD1. There are 15 residues in the CDR3. The V segment lost 4 bases and the J segment 1 base; nucleotides outside the gene matches: 6. Per germline, CDR1 SGDLS and CDR2 YYNGEE. The CDR3 DNA reads TGTGCCAGCAGCATGGGACAGGCCCATAACTATGGCTACACCTTC. Translated, it gives CASSMGQAHNYGYTF. Based on the CDR3 plus reference TRBV9 and TRBJ1-2, the full variable domain is DSGVTQTPKHLITATGQRVTLRCSPRSGDLSVYWYQQSLDQGLQFLIQYYNGEERAKGNILERFSAQQFPDLHSELNLSSLELGDSALYFCASSMGQAHNYGYTFGSGTRLTVV.

This chain connects TRBV7-2 to TRBJ2-3, with D possibly matching TRBD1 (5 bases). CDR1 SGHTA and CDR2 FQGNSA come from the germline V gene. The length of the CDR3 is 14 residues. V gave up 5 bases and J gave up 5 bases, with 14 bases separating them. Here the CDR3 DNA reads TGTGCCAGCAGCCCGCGACAGTTTGGAGATACGCAGTATTTT. Residues: CASSPRQFGDTQYF.

The rearrangement joins TRBV10-3 to TRBJ1-6; TRBD1 is a possible D gene (6 bases). The CDR3 is 18 amino acids. V lost 4 bases and J 5 bases, leaving 21 bases between the germline ends. Germline CDR1 and CDR2: ENHRY and SYGVKD. For the CDR3, the DNA is TGTGCCATCAGTGGGGGGCAGGGTCCCCACGAAGATAATTCACCCCTCCACTTT. As protein: CAISGGQGPHEDNSPLHF.

This clone was seen a single time. V usage is TRBV18 and J usage is TRBJ2-7; D gene uncertain. This CDR3 comprises 14 residues. Trimming took 0 bases from V and 0 from J, leaving 6 bases between them. Germline assignment: CDR1 KGHSH and CDR2 LQKENI. The CDR3 sequence: CASSPPHSSYEQYF. As DNA, the CDR3 is TGTGCCAGCTCACCACCTCACTCCTCCTACGAGCAGTACTTC.

This clone was picked up a small number of times. The chain carries TRBV7-9 and TRBJ1-1; D is unclear. The CDR3 spans 13 residues. The V gene lost 6 bases and the J gene lost 4 bases, with 12 bases spanning the gap. Germline V gene sequence: CDR1 SEHNR, CDR2 FQNEAQ (reference sequence). The CDR3 region has the DNA TGTGCCAGCAGTAAGGAGCTACTCACTGAAGCTTTCTTT. Its translation: CASSKELLTEAFF.

The rearrangement links TRBV28 to TRBJ1-5, with a possible D match to TRBD1 (5 bases). The V end was cut by 1 base, the J end by 7 bases, with 14 bases between. The CDR3 runs to 15 residues. Germline V gene sequence: CDR1 MDHEN, CDR2 SYDVKM. The CDR3 protein is CASSLYGAQGQPQHF. DNA for the CDR3: TGTGCCAGCAGTTTATATGGGGCTCAAGGACAGCCCCAGCATTTT.

The V gene is TRBV2, the J gene TRBJ1-4; 7 nucleotides align to TRBD1. With V trimmed by 7 bases and J by 7 bases, 6 bases remained unmatched. The germline CDR1 and CDR2 sequences are SNHLY and FYNNEI. CDR3 length: 13 amino acids. The DNA of the CDR3 is TGTGCCAGCACTCAGGGGGTTGGTGAAAAACTGTTTTTT. Protein sequence: CASTQGVGEKLFF.

J is TRBJ1-1 and V is TRBV4-1; 8 bases fit TRBD1. The germline CDR1 and CDR2 sequences are MGHRA and YSYEKL. This CDR3 has 16 residues. V was pared by 4 bases and J by 0 bases, with 7 bases of the junction left unmatched. CDR3 nucleotides: TGCGCCAGCAGCCCAGGACAGGGAAGGATGAACACTGAAGCTTTCTTT. Its protein product is CASSPGQGRMNTEAFF.

In this sample, this clone turned up once. V usage is TRBV5-1 and J usage is TRBJ2-1; tentative D call: TRBD2 (5 bases). The CDR3 loop spans 16 amino acids. V lost 0 bases and J 8 bases, leaving 18 bases between the germline ends. CDR1 is SGHRS, CDR2 YFSETQ, per germline. The CDR3 here is CASSLDPGIPGDEQFF. CDR3 DNA: TGCGCCAGCAGCTTGGACCCCGGGATACCTGGCGATGAGCAGTTCTTC.

The chain is built from TRBV19 and TRBJ1-4; weak D call: TRBD1 (6 bases). Germline V lookup: CDR1 LNHDA, CDR2 SQIVND (reference sequence). The V end lost 6 bases, the J end lost 0 bases, and 11 bases lay between the germline ends. CDR3 length: 15 residues. CDR3 DNA: TGTGCCAGTAGCCGACAGGCAGCAACTAATGAAAAACTGTTTTTT. This gives the protein CASSRQAATNEKLFF.